This T cell receptor (beta chain) was recovered during a study of blood T cell repertoires in COVID-19. The germline V gene encodes CDR1 LNHNV and CDR2 YYDKDF (reference sequence). The CDR3 contains 13 residues. V gave up 4 bases and J gave up 4 bases, with 10 bases separating them. In the original analysis: Amplified reference gene primers provided the basis for estimating nucleated cell counts. Only in-frame clones appear in the TCRdb table, and some are missing; sequencing was by immunoSEQ multiplex PCR. The DNA gave D and trimming, while V, J and clone size come from that table. The sample lists about 79,000 clones, 75% to 90% occurring once. This clone was picked up one time.

The receptor was isolated from a man in his 70s with active or convalescent COVID-19. The specimen was peripheral blood. The V gene is TRBV15, the J gene TRBJ1-1; perhaps TRBD1 as D (6 bases). The CDR3 reads CATSMVRGTEAFF. The CDR3 DNA sequence: TGTGCCACCAGCATGGTCAGGGGCACTGAAGCTTTCTTT.